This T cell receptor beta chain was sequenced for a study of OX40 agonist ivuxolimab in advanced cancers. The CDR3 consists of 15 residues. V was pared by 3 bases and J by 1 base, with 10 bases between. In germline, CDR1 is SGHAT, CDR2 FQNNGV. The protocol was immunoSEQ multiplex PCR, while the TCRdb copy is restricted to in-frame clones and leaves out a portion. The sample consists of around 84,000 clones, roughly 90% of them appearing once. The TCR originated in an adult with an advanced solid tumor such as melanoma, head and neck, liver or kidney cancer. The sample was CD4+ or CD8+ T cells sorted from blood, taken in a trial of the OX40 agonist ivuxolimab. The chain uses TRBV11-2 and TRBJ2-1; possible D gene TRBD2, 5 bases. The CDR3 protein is CASSLARASYNEQFF. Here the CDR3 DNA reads TGTGCCAGCAGCTTGGCGCGGGCGTCCTACAATGAGCAGTTCTTC. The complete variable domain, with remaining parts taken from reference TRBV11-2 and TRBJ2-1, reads EAGVAQSPRYKIIEKRQSVAFWCNPISGHATLYWYQQILGQGPKLLIQFQNNGVVDDSQLPKDRFSAERLKGVDSTLKIQPAKLEDSAVYLCASSLARASYNEQFFGPGTRLTVL.